This is a list of T cell receptor beta chains from one sample in a study of T cell responses to AZD1222 COVID-19 vaccine. Only in-frame clones appear in the TCRdb table, and some are missing; sequencing was by immunoSEQ multiplex PCR. The sample lists 150,000 or so clones; roughly 90% were seen once. The sample here was peripheral blood, taken on day 0 of AZD1222 vaccination. The receptors were sampled from an adult in good health. Each CDR3 is given with its conserved first and last residue. The order of the fields is J gene, V gene, D gene, clone size, CDR3 protein, CDR3 DNA. The D gene is left open where the match is weak. Size is omitted from some rows. Given values are once, few, many or a class for expanded clones.

TRBJ2-3 TRBV7-9 NA NA CASRRSRAGADTQYF TGTGCCAGCCGGAGGTCACGGGCGGGCGCAGATACGCAGTATTTT
TRBJ1-3 TRBV7-9 TRBD1 NA CASSYRTGRGNTIYF TGTGCCAGCAGCTATAGGACAGGGAGAGGAAACACCATATATTTT
TRBJ1-5 TRBV5-1 NA NA CASSPQQGGQPQHF TGCGCCAGCAGCCCGCAACAGGGAGGTCAGCCCCAGCATTTT
TRBJ1-1 TRBV5-1 TRBD1 NA CARTPDKEGAHGMNTEAFF TGCGCCAGGACCCCAGACAAGGAGGGGGCTCACGGGATGAACACTGAAGCTTTCTTT
TRBJ2-6 TRBV30 NA once CASYVRGTGANVLTF TGTGCGTCCTATGTCAGGGGTACTGGGGCCAACGTCCTGACTTTC
TRBJ2-7 TRBV30 TRBD1 NA CAWSSGGYEQYF TGTGCCTGGAGCTCAGGGGGCTACGAGCAGTACTTC
TRBJ2-5 TRBV5-6 NA few CASSLAETQYF TGTGCCAGCAGCTTGGCAGAGACCCAGTACTTC
TRBJ2-1 TRBV3-1/TRBV3-2 TRBD2 few CASSPAGAGGQGQFF TGTGCCAGCAGCCCCGCTGGAGCGGGGGGCCAGGGACAGTTCTTC
TRBJ1-1 TRBV7-6 NA NA CASLGANTEAFF TGTGCCAGCTTAGGGGCGAACACTGAAGCTTTCTTT
TRBJ2-1 TRBV5-1 NA NA CASRARSDNEQFF TGCGCCTCCAGGGCTCGATCGGACAATGAGCAGTTCTTC
TRBJ2-1 TRBV12-3/TRBV12-4 NA NA CASSLRVSNEQFF TGTGCCAGCAGTTTACGGGTCAGCAATGAGCAGTTCTTC
TRBJ1-5 TRBV7-8 NA NA CASSTSFESNQPQHF TGTGCCAGCAGTACCTCCTTTGAAAGCAATCAGCCCCAGCATTTT
TRBJ1-2 TRBV7-2 NA NA CASSQTSGVGYTF TGTGCCAGCAGCCAAACATCAGGGGTCGGCTACACCTTC
TRBJ1-2 TRBV5-6 TRBD1 once CASSLMSTGAYGYTF TGTGCCAGCAGCTTGATGTCCACAGGGGCCTATGGCTACACCTTC
TRBJ1-2 TRBV2 TRBD1 few CASSSTGFSNYGYTF TGTGCCAGCAGTTCGACAGGGTTCTCTAACTATGGCTACACCTTC
TRBJ1-1 TRBV11-2 NA once CASPYGGSNTEAFF TGTGCCAGCCCCTACGGGGGTAGCAACACTGAAGCTTTCTTT
TRBJ2-1 TRBV6-5 TRBD2 NA CASSYSNSGGVNEQFF TGTGCCAGCAGTTACTCGAATAGCGGGGGGGTCAATGAGCAGTTCTTC
TRBJ1-2 TRBV6-5 NA NA CASRASGAIRYGYTF TGTGCCAGCAGGGCCTCGGGGGCGATTCGCTATGGCTACACCTTC
TRBJ1-2 TRBV7-2 NA NA CASSLEFHYGYTF TGTGCCAGCAGCTTGGAGTTTCACTATGGCTACACCTTC
TRBJ1-3 TRBV2 TRBD1 NA CASMGTGGVGNTIYF TGTGCCAGCATGGGGACAGGGGGCGTGGGAAACACCATATATTTT
TRBJ1-1 TRBV3-1/TRBV3-2 TRBD1 NA CASSQDRARLEAFF TGTGCCAGCAGTCAAGACAGGGCGCGCCTAGAAGCTTTCTTT
TRBJ1-5 TRBV7-8 NA NA CASSQDDGRGFNQPQHF TGTGCCAGCAGCCAAGACGACGGCAGGGGCTTCAATCAGCCCCAGCATTTT
TRBJ2-3 TRBV5-1 NA NA CASSFGRDSSTDTQYF TGCGCCAGCAGTTTTGGGCGGGACAGTTCCACAGATACGCAGTATTTT
TRBJ1-5 TRBV3-1/TRBV3-2 NA once CASSQDPSVQPQHF TGTGCCAGCAGCCAAGATCCGTCAGTACAGCCCCAGCATTTT
TRBJ2-7 TRBV10-1 NA once CASSDAWGSYEQYF TGCGCCAGCAGTGACGCCTGGGGCTCCTACGAGCAGTACTTC
TRBJ2-1 TRBV3-1/TRBV3-2 NA NA CASSPPGLQVYNEQFF TGTGCCAGCAGCCCCCCGGGGTTACAGGTTTACAATGAGCAGTTCTTC
TRBJ2-7 TRBV5-1 NA NA CASSLDSPSYEQYF TGCGCCAGCAGCTTGGACAGCCCCTCCTACGAGCAGTACTTC
TRBJ2-1 TRBV18 NA NA CASSQTGTGKREQFF TGTGCCAGCTCACAGACCGGGACCGGGAAGCGGGAGCAGTTCTTC
TRBJ1-2 TRBV5-1 TRBD1 NA CASSTRTGANYGYTF TGCGCCAGCAGCACACGGACAGGGGCTAACTATGGCTACACCTTC
TRBJ1-2 TRBV6-2/TRBV6-3 TRBD1 NA CASSRSGQGNYGYTF TGTGCCAGCAGCCGTTCGGGACAGGGGAACTATGGCTACACCTTC
TRBJ1-2 TRBV6-5 NA many CASSYSPGVSGYTF TGTGCCAGCAGTTACTCGCCAGGTGTGAGCGGCTACACCTTC
TRBJ1-4 TRBV9 TRBD1 many CASSASGTGSEKLFF TGTGCCAGCAGCGCCAGTGGGACAGGGTCTGAAAAACTGTTTTTT
TRBJ1-1 TRBV5-1 NA NA CASSRFSTEAFF TGCGCCAGCAGCCGGTTTAGCACTGAAGCTTTCTTT
TRBJ1-2 TRBV7-9 NA NA CASSLEGGRDYGYTF TGTGCCAGCAGCTTAGAGGGTGGCAGGGACTATGGCTACACCTTC
TRBJ2-3 TRBV10-1 TRBD2 NA CASRQLAGGASGTDTQYF TGCGCCAGCAGACAGCTAGCGGGGGGGGCCTCTGGCACAGATACGCAGTATTTT
TRBJ2-5 TRBV6-5 TRBD2 NA CASSQLAVGGETQYF TGTGCCAGCAGCCAACTAGCGGTCGGGGGGGAGACCCAGTACTTC
TRBJ2-2 TRBV4-2 NA NA CASSQRTGRATGELFF TGTGCCAGCAGCCAAAGGACGGGAAGAGCTACCGGGGAGCTGTTTTTT
TRBJ1-1 TRBV15 NA once CATSRVRGISMNTEAFF TGTGCCACCAGCAGAGTAAGGGGCATATCTATGAACACTGAAGCTTTCTTT
TRBJ2-1 TRBV6-6 NA NA CASSYGAPTYNEQFF TGTGCCAGCAGTTACGGGGCGCCAACCTACAATGAGCAGTTCTTC